The T cell receptor (beta chain) described here comes from a study of T cell changes during pregnancy in multiple sclerosis. This table comes from immunoSEQ multiplex PCR, and its TCRdb copy is limited to in-frame clones, with some not included. The table shows some 38,000 clones, with approximately 89% occurring only once. CDR3 length equals 18 residues. CDR1 is MGHRA, CDR2 YSYEKL, per germline. Losses at the gene ends were 4 bases for V and 4 bases for J; bases not matched to a gene: 16. This clone was picked up one time. The same CDR3 is also encoded by other DNA sequences in this sample. This chain links TRBV4-1 with TRBJ2-1, with TRBD2 identical over 7 bases. This specimen consisted of CD4+ T cells from peripheral blood mononuclear cells, obtained in the second trimester of pregnancy. This sequence was found in a female donor in good health, enrolled as a control in a pregnancy study. This CDR3 reads CASSPTWGTGGLYNEQFF. The CDR3 bases are TGCGCCAGCAGCCCCACTTGGGGCACGGGGGGTCTTTACAATGAGCAGTTCTTC.